The 9 T cell receptor beta chains in this list originate from one sample, sequenced in a study of blood T cells in healthy people across ages. The second PCR ran roughly 7 to 11 cycles with a sample-barcoded 5' primer and J-beta primers. TCRdb reanalysed the 5' RACE reads using MiXCR and keeps one entry per CDR3 protein. The table has 1,300,000 or so distinct CDR3 sequences, 59% seen once; the top ten hold roughly 7%. The sequenced sample was blood. All receptors derive from a man in his late teens or twenties in good health.

This chain joins TRBV4-1 and TRBJ2-1, with 10 bases fitting TRBD2. CDR1 is MGHRA and CDR2 is YSYEKL in the germline V gene. V lost 4 bases and J lost 9; bases outside the gene matches: 15. CDR3 length: 17 residues. The CDR3, as DNA: TGCGCCAGCAGCCCCCTCTGGGCTAGCGGGAGAGGCAGTGAGCAGTTCTTC. Its translation is CASSPLWASGRGSEQFF.

This clonotype has just a few counts. CDR3 residues: CASSLPTGPSYEQYF. DNA of the CDR3: TGTGCCAGCAGCTTACCAACAGGGCCTAGCTACGAGCAGTACTTC. The chain employs TRBV7-9 and TRBJ2-7; D possibly corresponds to TRBD1 (6 bases). Deletions cut 2 bases from V and 3 bases from J, with 14 bases between. Looked up from germline, CDR1 is SEHNR and CDR2 is FQNEAQ (reference sequence). The CDR3 totals 15 residues.

The chain joins TRBV27 to TRBJ2-3, with a weak D call TRBD1 (6 bases). This CDR3 is built from 16 residues. Germline loops: CDR1 MNHEY, CDR2 SMNVEV (reference sequence). Trimming removed 6 bases at V and 4 bases at J, with 20 bases between. CDR3 loop: CASRSGTGTYSDTQYF. The CDR3 DNA reads TGTGCCAGCAGATCCGGGACCGGGACATACTCAGATACGCAGTATTTT.

V gene TRBV9 combines with J gene TRBJ2-5, with TRBD1 as a possible D gene (6 bases). CDR1 is SGDLS and CDR2 is YYNGEE in the germline V gene. CDR3 length: 15 residues. Trimming stripped 3 bases from V and 2 bases from J, with 14 bases between. CDR3 protein: CASSAGTLLQETQYF. CDR3 DNA: TGTGCCAGCAGCGCCGGGACACTCCTTCAAGAGACCCAGTACTTC.

This clonotype was recorded only once. This chain connects TRBV5-1 to TRBJ1-1, with 9 bases that match TRBD1. In germline, CDR1 is SGHRS, CDR2 YFSETQ. The CDR3 is made up of 15 amino acids. V shed 3 bases and J 4 bases; nucleotides not matched to a gene: 7. The CDR3 coding sequence is TGCGCCAGCAGCTCTATGACAGGGGGTGGCACTGAAGCTTTCTTT. Amino acid sequence: CASSSMTGGGTEAFF.

The chain recombines TRBV12-3 or TRBV12-4 with TRBJ2-5; no clear D. The end of the DNA is better explained by TRBJ2-7, so the J call may be wrong. The CDR3 contains 17 residues. CDR3 in amino acids: CASSAKAPGSHGYEQYF. The CDR3 DNA follows: TGTGCCAGCAGTGCTAAGGCACCCGGGTCCCACGGGTACGAGCAGTACTTC.

This clonotype occurred once. The chain links TRBV5-5 to TRBJ1-3, with D uncertain. CDR3 length: 13 amino acids. Deletions cut 4 bases from V and 2 bases from J, with 7 bases between. Germline loops: CDR1 SGHKS, CDR2 YYEKEE (reference sequence). In nucleotides, the CDR3 is TGTGCCAGCAGCGTTGAAGCTGGAAACACCATATATTTT. It translates to CASSVEAGNTIYF.

This clonotype occurred once. The V gene is TRBV10-3, the J gene TRBJ2-5; weak D call: TRBD1 (6 bases). The end of the DNA aligns better with TRBJ2-7, so the J call may be wrong. Germline V gene sequence: CDR1 ENHRY, CDR2 SYGVKD. The CDR3 has 15 residues. The CDR3 DNA sequence: TGTGCCATCAGTATTTCCAGGGGAACGATTTACGAGCAGTACTTC. Translating it yields CAISISRGTIYEQYF.

A remark on this clonotype: Compared with germline, one end of the junction differs, possibly owing to a read error. The V call is TRBV15, the J call TRBJ2-1; D not resolved. The CDR3 contains 17 residues. Germline CDR1 is LNHNV and CDR2 is YYDKDF (reference sequence). In DNA form, the CDR3 reads TGTGCCACCAGCGGAGATTCGGAACGACGCTCCTACAATGAGCAGTTCTTC. Its translation is CATSGDSERRSYNEQFF.